A single sample gave rise to the 22 T cell receptor beta chains below, sequenced in a study of radiotherapy plus CTLA-4 blockade in lung cancer. Sequenced by immunoSEQ multiplex PCR; TCRdb stores in-frame clones only, minus some. Of 60,000 to 70,000 clones in the sample, roughly 85% were seen once. The sequenced sample was peripheral blood, obtained from a patient treated with radiotherapy plus ipilimumab. These receptors originate from a human donor with non-small cell lung cancer who had a complete response to radiotherapy plus ipilimumab.

This sequence joins TRBV7-8 and TRBJ2-5; 8 nucleotides align to TRBD2. The CDR3 has 14 amino acids. The V gene end was trimmed by 2 bases and the J gene end by 4 bases; junction bases not matched to a gene: 3. Germline lookup yields CDR1 SGHVS and CDR2 FQNEAQ. The CDR3 DNA sequence: TGTGCCAGCAGCTTAACGGGAGGGCCAGAGACCCAGTACTTC. It specifies CASSLTGGPETQYF.

The chain employs TRBV5-8 and TRBJ2-7; 10 positions agree with TRBD1. Germline lookup yields CDR1 SGHTS and CDR2 YDEGEE. This CDR3 comprises 13 residues. V lost 7 bases and J lost 8; bases outside the gene matches: 9. CDR3 DNA sequence: TGTGCCAGCCCTATCCAGGACAGGGGGAAGCAGTACTTC. Its translation is CASPIQDRGKQYF.

CDR3: CASSIRATGGGTDTQYF. For the CDR3, the DNA is TGTGCCAGTAGTATCCGTGCGACGGGGGGGGGCACAGATACGCAGTATTTT. This sequence joins TRBV19 and TRBJ2-3; 8 bases line up with TRBD2. J gave up 1 base and V 3 bases, and 9 bases lay outside the gene matches. CDR1 and CDR2 (germline): LNHDA, SQIVND (reference sequence). The CDR3 contains 17 residues.

The chain couples TRBV6-1 to TRBJ2-5; TRBD1 aligns across 12 bases. The last part of the DNA fits TRBJ2-7 better; the J call may be wrong. Germline V CDR1 and CDR2: MNHNS, SASEGT. The CDR3 extends over 17 amino acids. For the CDR3, the DNA is TGTGCCAGCAGTGAAAGGGGGCTCGGGACAGGGGGCCACGAGCAGTACTTC. Translated, it gives CASSERGLGTGGHEQYF.

This clone was counted between two and nine times. The chain couples TRBV7-2 to TRBJ2-7; 7 bases are a match to TRBD1. This CDR3 spans 14 amino acids. The germline gives CDR1 SGHTA, CDR2 FQGNSA. Losses at the gene ends were 2 bases for V and 2 bases for J; bases not matched to a gene: 3. The CDR3 is CASSLQGQTYEQYF. CDR3 bases: TGTGCCAGCAGCTTACAGGGACAGACCTACGAGCAGTACTTC.

The chain couples TRBV2 to TRBJ1-1; unclear D gene. The germline V and J ends were trimmed by 3 bases and 0 bases, with 5 bases remaining between them. This CDR3 has 13 residues. Per germline, CDR1 SNHLY and CDR2 FYNNEI. The CDR3 coding sequence is TGTGCCAGCAGTGAGTCCCTGAACACTGAAGCTTTCTTT. Translated: CASSESLNTEAFF.

This sequence joins TRBV10-3 and TRBJ1-5; D call uncertain. This CDR3 is built from 14 residues. V was shortened by 0 bases and J by 7 bases, with 10 bases between the two germline ends. Per the germline V gene, CDR1 is ENHRY and CDR2 is SYGVKD. The CDR3 loop is CAISESGDGQPQHF. DNA of the CDR3: TGTGCCATCAGTGAGTCCGGAGACGGCCAGCCCCAGCATTTT.

The rearrangement joins TRBV7-2 to TRBJ1-5; D possibly corresponds to TRBD1 (6 bases). The V gene lost 0 bases and the J gene lost 3 bases, with 9 bases spanning the gap. Germline CDR1 is SGHTA and CDR2 is FQGNSA. This CDR3 is built from 15 residues. The CDR3 sequence is CASSLAGGHNQPQHF. CDR3 bases: TGTGCCAGCAGCTTAGCGGGGGGCCACAATCAGCCCCAGCATTTT.

CDR3 sequence reads: CAWSKGRASGNTIYF. For the CDR3, the DNA is TGTGCCTGGAGCAAGGGACGCGCCTCTGGAAACACCATATATTTT. V usage is TRBV30 and J usage is TRBJ1-3; possible D gene TRBD1, 5 bases. Looked up from germline, CDR1 is GTSNPN and CDR2 is SVGIG (reference sequence). Deletions cut 3 bases from V and 0 bases from J, with 12 bases between. This CDR3 comprises 15 residues.

The table lists this clone with a count of one. This chain links TRBV6-1 with TRBJ2-7; D unclear. Deletions cut 6 bases from V and 5 bases from J, with 5 bases between. This CDR3 has 10 residues. Germline-derived CDR1 and CDR2 are MNHNS and SASEGT. The CDR3 DNA is TGTGCCAGCAGCGTTAACGAGCAGTACGTC. Protein sequence: CASSVNEQYV.

CDR3: CASSWTNSNQPQHF. The DNA for the CDR3 is TGTGCCAGCAGTTGGACAAATAGCAATCAGCCCCAGCATTTT. J is TRBJ1-5 and V is TRBV6-6; possible D gene TRBD1, 5 bases. Trimming shortened V by 4 bases and J by 0 bases, and 7 bases separated the two germline ends. The germline CDR1 and CDR2 sequences are MNHNY and SVGAGI (reference sequence). CDR3 length: 14 amino acids.

This clone was recorded once. The chain recombines TRBV7-2 with TRBJ1-2, with TRBD1 matching over 8 bases. The V and J ends lost 5 bases and 4 bases, in that order; junction bases with no gene match: 15. The CDR3 covers 17 residues. Germline loops: CDR1 SGHTA, CDR2 FQGNSA. The CDR3 spells CASSPGTGPILGYGYTF. CDR3 nucleotide sequence: TGTGCCAGCAGCCCCGGGACAGGCCCCATCCTAGGCTATGGCTACACCTTC.

V usage is TRBV6-5 and J usage is TRBJ2-3; 7 bases match TRBD1. The trim removed 2 bases at V and 4 bases at J, leaving 3 bases unmatched. Germline values: CDR1 MNHEY, CDR2 SVGAGI. This CDR3 contains 14 residues. The CDR3 coding sequence is TGTGCCAGCAGTTACGGGACAGTCGCAGATACGCAGTATTTT. The encoded protein is CASSYGTVADTQYF.

This clone came up once. V and J are TRBV11-2 and TRBJ2-7; unclear D gene. Germline assignment: CDR1 SGHAT and CDR2 FQNNGV. This CDR3 region has 15 residues. Trimming pared 0 bases from V and 5 bases from J, leaving 14 bases between. The CDR3 region has the DNA TGTGCCAGCAGCTTAGATTTGGCAGCATCCCACGAGCAGTACTTC. It specifies CASSLDLAASHEQYF.

A few counts support this clone. The rearrangement links TRBV6-1 to TRBJ1-1; no firm D call. The germline CDR1 and CDR2 sequences are MNHNS and SASEGT. Trimming removed 6 bases at V and 1 base at J, with 3 bases between. CDR3 length: 11 amino acids. CDR3 sequence reads: CASSTNTEAFF. DNA for the CDR3: TGTGCCAGCAGCACGAACACTGAAGCTTTCTTT.

The V gene is TRBV19, the J gene TRBJ2-3; 8 bases are shared with TRBD1. The CDR3 totals 17 residues. CDR1 and CDR2 (germline): LNHDA, SQIVND (reference sequence). V shed 6 bases, J shed 2 bases, and the junction held 13 bases outside the gene matches. The CDR3 spells CASRFPGGKGNTDTQYF. The CDR3 coding sequence is TGTGCCAGTAGATTTCCAGGGGGCAAAGGAAACACAGATACGCAGTATTTT. Using reference TRBV19 and TRBJ2-3 for the parts outside the CDR3, the full variable domain is DGGITQSPKYLFRKEGQNVTLSCEQNLNHDAMYWYRQDPGQGLRLIYYSQIVNDFQKGDIAEGYSVSREKKESFPLTVTSAQKNPTAFYLCASRFPGGKGNTDTQYFGPGTRLTVL.

In this sample, this clone turned up once. The V and J genes are TRBV6-1 and TRBJ1-1; no clear D. The CDR3 is 13 amino acids. Trimming shortened V by 4 bases and J by 1 base, and 7 bases separated the two germline ends. Per the germline V gene, CDR1 is MNHNS and CDR2 is SASEGT. The DNA for the CDR3 is TGTGCCAGCAGTGTTAAAGGGAACACTGAAGCTTTCTTT. The encoded protein is CASSVKGNTEAFF.

By sample share, this clone is large. The gene calls are TRBV18 and TRBJ2-2; D is unclear. Trimming cost V 0 bases and J 6 bases, with 5 bases left between them. Per germline, CDR1 KGHSH and CDR2 LQKENI. CDR3 size: 13 residues. The CDR3: CASSPPSPGELFF. Written as DNA, the CDR3 is TGTGCCAGCTCACCACCTAGCCCCGGGGAGCTGTTTTTT.

V is TRBV5-1 and J is TRBJ1-1; 9 bases fit TRBD1. This CDR3 region has 14 residues. The J segment lost 1 base and the V segment lost 5 bases, leaving 3 bases of the junction unmatched. Germline loops: CDR1 SGHRS, CDR2 YFSETQ. This CDR3 reads CASRPGQGNTEAFF. In DNA, the CDR3 is TGCGCCAGCAGACCGGGACAGGGGAACACTGAAGCTTTCTTT.

V is TRBV4-3 and J is TRBJ2-3, with D uncertain. The V end was cut by 0 bases, the J end by 6 bases, with 7 bases between. The CDR3 runs to 13 residues. Germline CDR1 reads LGHNA; CDR2 reads YSLEER. CDR3: CASSQEIRDTQYF. The CDR3 nucleotides read TGCGCCAGCAGCCAAGAGATCCGGGATACGCAGTATTTT.

The J gene is TRBJ1-1, the V gene TRBV19, with 7 bases fitting TRBD1. Per the germline V gene, CDR1 is LNHDA and CDR2 is SQIVND (reference sequence). Trimming took 8 bases from V and 7 from J; bases not matched to a gene: 7. The CDR3 extends over 12 amino acids. The CDR3 DNA is TGTGCCAGTCGTTTTAGGGACAGTGAAGCTTTCTTT. Translated: CASRFRDSEAFF.

The chain couples TRBV7-8 to TRBJ2-1; D gene unclear. In germline, CDR1 is SGHVS, CDR2 FQNEAQ. The germline V and J ends were trimmed by 5 bases and 9 bases, with 17 bases remaining between them. The length of the CDR3 is 14 residues. Here the CDR3 DNA reads TGTGCCAGCAGCACGTACCAGCCCCGTGTTGAGCAGTTCTTC. This gives the protein CASSTYQPRVEQFF.